The entry below describes one TCR beta chain. Its antigen is still unknown. These data are taken from a study of cytomegalovirus exposure and HLA in healthy donors. Overall study context: The 120 or so validation repertoires used a platform that matched the one used for the approximately 690 first-cohort repertoires, as a later analysis reported. Overall study results and limits: Rarity marked most TCR sequences, yet some public TCRs occurred in many donors. The study flagged about 150 TCR beta chains as cytomegalovirus-associated. In vitro checks showed that a few CMV-associated chains really do target CMV antigens.

Generated by immunoSEQ multiplex PCR, the TCRdb table keeps only in-frame clones and is missing some. The data show around 190,000 clones, 86% seen once. Germline CDR1 and CDR2: SQVTM and ANQGSEA. V was shortened by 6 bases and J by 7 bases, with 15 bases between the two germline ends. The CDR3 is 12 residues long. The sequence was collected from a woman aged 18-29 years in good health and CMV-seronegative. Sequencing was done on a sample of PBMCs. The genes are TRBV29-1 and TRBJ1-1; D not resolved. CDR3 residues: CSVVVRGIEAFF. The CDR3 nucleotides read TGCAGCGTAGTAGTACGGGGAATTGAAGCTTTCTTT. Full variable domain (outside the CDR3, taken from reference TRBV29-1 and TRBJ1-1): SAVISQKPSRDICQRGTSLTIQCQVDSQVTMMFWYRQQPGQSLTLIATANQGSEATYESGFVIDKFPISRPNLTFSTLTVSNMSPEDSSIYLCSVVVRGIEAFFGQGTRLTVV.